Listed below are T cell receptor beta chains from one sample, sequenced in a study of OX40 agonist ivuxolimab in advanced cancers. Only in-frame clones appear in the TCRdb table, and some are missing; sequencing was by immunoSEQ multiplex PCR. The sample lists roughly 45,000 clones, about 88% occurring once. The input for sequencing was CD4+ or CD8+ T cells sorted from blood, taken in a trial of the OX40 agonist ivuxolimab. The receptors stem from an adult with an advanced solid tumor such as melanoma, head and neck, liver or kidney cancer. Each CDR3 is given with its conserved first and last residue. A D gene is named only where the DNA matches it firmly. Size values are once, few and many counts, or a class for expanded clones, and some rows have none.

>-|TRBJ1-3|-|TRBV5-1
CASSLGTPVSSGNTIYF
TGCGCCAGCAGCTTAGGGACCCCGGTAAGCTCTGGAAACACCATATATTTT
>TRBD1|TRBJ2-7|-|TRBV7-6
CASSFNPGQSYEQYF
TGTGCCAGCAGCTTTAACCCGGGACAGTCCTACGAGCAGTACTTC
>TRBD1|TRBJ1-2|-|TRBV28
CASSLDRGQGYTF
TGTGCCAGCAGCCTAGACAGGGGGCAAGGCTACACCTTC
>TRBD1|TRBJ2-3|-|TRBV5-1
CASSLGQGADTQYF
TGCGCCAGCAGCCTAGGACAGGGGGCAGATACGCAGTATTTT
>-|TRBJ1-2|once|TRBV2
CASSEWGAKGGYTF
TGTGCCAGCAGTGAATGGGGGGCGAAGGGTGGCTACACCTTC
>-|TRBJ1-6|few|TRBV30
CAWSPGENSPLHF
TGTGCCTGGAGTCCCGGAGAGAATTCACCCCTCCACTTT
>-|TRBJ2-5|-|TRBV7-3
CASSFGANQETQYF
TGTGCCAGCAGCTTCGGGGCGAACCAAGAGACCCAGTACTTC
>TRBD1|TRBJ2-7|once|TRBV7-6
CASSLEGQGHYEQYF
TGTGCCAGCAGCTTAGAAGGACAGGGCCACTACGAGCAGTACTTC
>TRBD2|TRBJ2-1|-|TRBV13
CASSVPGLAGGGEQFF
TGTGCCAGCAGCGTCCCGGGACTAGCGGGAGGGGGGGAGCAGTTCTTC
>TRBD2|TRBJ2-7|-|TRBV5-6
CASSSEVAGVIEQYF
TGTGCCAGCAGCTCGGAGGTAGCGGGAGTTATTGAGCAGTACTTC
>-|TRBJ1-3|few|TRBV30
CAWRRAQSSGNTIYF
TGTGCCTGGAGAAGGGCCCAAAGCTCTGGAAACACCATATATTTT
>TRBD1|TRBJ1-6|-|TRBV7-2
CASSLGGQAASPLHF
TGTGCCAGCAGCTTAGGGGGACAGGCGGCTTCACCCCTCCACTTT
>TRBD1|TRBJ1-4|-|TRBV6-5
CASSSDRGANEKLFF
TGTGCCAGCAGTTCCGACAGGGGTGCTAATGAAAAACTGTTTTTT
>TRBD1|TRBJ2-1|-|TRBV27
CASSPGTGLYNEQFF
TGTGCCAGCAGTCCCGGGACAGGGCTATACAATGAGCAGTTCTTC
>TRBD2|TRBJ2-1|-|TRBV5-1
CASSSTLAGGGSGNEQFF
TGCGCCAGCAGTTCAACCCTAGCGGGGGGTGGATCGGGAAATGAGCAGTTCTTC
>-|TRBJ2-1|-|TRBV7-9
CASSPAPGVSNEQFF
TGTGCCAGCAGCCCCGCTCCGGGAGTAAGCAATGAGCAGTTCTTC
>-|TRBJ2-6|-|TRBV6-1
CASRPYSGANVLTF
TGTGCCAGCAGGCCATACTCTGGGGCCAACGTCCTGACTTTC
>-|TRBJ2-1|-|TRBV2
CASSEGGGVQFF
TGTGCCAGCAGTGAAGGAGGGGGAGTGCAGTTCTTC
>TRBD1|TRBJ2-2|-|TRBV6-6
CASRLGQVTNTGELFF
TGTGCCAGCAGACTTGGACAGGTGACAAACACCGGGGAGCTGTTTTTT
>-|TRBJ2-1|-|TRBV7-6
CASSSRWGDSYNEQFF
TGTGCCAGCAGCTCCCGGTGGGGGGACTCCTACAATGAGCAGTTCTTC
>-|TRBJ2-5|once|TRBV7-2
CASSRDGGRETQYF
TGTGCCAGCAGCCGGGATGGGGGCCGGGAGACCCAGTACTTC
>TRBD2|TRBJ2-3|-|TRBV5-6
CASSSRLAGAFFGDTQYF
TGTGCCAGCAGCTCTCGACTAGCGGGGGCCTTTTTTGGAGATACGCAGTATTTT
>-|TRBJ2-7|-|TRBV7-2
CASTTKGGSYEQYF
TGTGCCAGCACTACAAAAGGGGGGAGCTACGAGCAGTACTTC
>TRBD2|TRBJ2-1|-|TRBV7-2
CASSLGSGSYNEQFF
TGTGCCAGCAGCTTAGGTAGCGGGAGTTACAATGAGCAGTTCTTC
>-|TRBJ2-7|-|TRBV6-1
CASSPGLGEQYF
TGTGCCAGCAGCCCTGGACTTGGGGAGCAGTACTTC
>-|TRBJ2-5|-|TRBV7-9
CASSSSGEETQYF
TGTGCCAGCAGCTCCTCGGGGGAAGAGACCCAGTACTTC
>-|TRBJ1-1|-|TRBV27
CASRLTGPGNTEAFF
TGTGCCAGCAGACTTACAGGGCCAGGGAACACTGAAGCTTTCTTT
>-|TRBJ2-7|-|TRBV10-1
CASSDPGRNEQYF
TGCGCCAGCAGTGACCCAGGCCGTAACGAGCAGTACTTC
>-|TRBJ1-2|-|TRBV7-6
CPKPKIWGYTF
TGCCCAAAACCGAAGATCTGGGGCTACACCTTC
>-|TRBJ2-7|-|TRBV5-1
CASSSQGNSYEQYF
TGCGCCAGCAGCTCACAGGGAAACTCCTACGAGCAGTACTTC
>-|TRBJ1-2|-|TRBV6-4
CASSDYPGSYGYTF
TGTGCCAGCAGTGACTATCCGGGATCCTATGGCTACACCTTC
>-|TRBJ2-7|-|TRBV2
CASRARRERGYEQYF
TGTGCCAGCAGAGCTAGACGGGAAAGAGGCTACGAGCAGTACTTC
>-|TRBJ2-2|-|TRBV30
CAWSVEGGLFF
TGTGCCTGGAGTGTAGAGGGTGGGCTGTTTTTT
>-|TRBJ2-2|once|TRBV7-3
CASSPPSGNTGELFF
TGTGCCAGCAGCCCTCCATCCGGAAACACCGGGGAGCTGTTTTTT
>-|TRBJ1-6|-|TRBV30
CAWSVYNSPLHF
TGTGCCTGGAGTGTGTATAATTCACCCCTCCACTTT
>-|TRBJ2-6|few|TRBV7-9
CASSPGQPSGANVLTF
TGTGCCAGCAGCCCGGGACAACCCTCTGGGGCCAACGTCCTGACTTTC
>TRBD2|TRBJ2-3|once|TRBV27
CASSKTSGSTDTQYF
TGTGCCAGCAGTAAGACTAGCGGGAGCACAGATACGCAGTATTTT
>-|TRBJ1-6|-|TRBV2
CASSPRSQNNSPLHF
TGTGCCAGCAGTCCCCGCTCCCAAAATAATTCACCCCTCCACTTT
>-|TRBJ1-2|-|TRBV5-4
CASSPGRPYGYTF
TGTGCCAGCAGCCCCGGTAGGCCCTATGGCTACACCTTC
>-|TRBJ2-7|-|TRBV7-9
CASSLGGLAFPYEQYF
TGTGCCAGCAGCTTAGGTGGGCTAGCGTTTCCCTACGAGCAGTACTTC
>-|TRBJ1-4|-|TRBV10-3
CAISESNRRRDEKLFF
TGTGCCATCAGTGAGTCGAACCGGAGACGGGATGAAAAACTGTTTTTT
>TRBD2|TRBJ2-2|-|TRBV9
CASSPGLAGGPGGELFF
TGTGCCAGCAGCCCTGGACTAGCGGGAGGGCCGGGCGGGGAGCTGTTTTTT
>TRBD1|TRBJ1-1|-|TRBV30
CACRRRRGHQAFF
TGTGCCTGCCGCAGACGAAGGGGGCATCAAGCTTTCTTT
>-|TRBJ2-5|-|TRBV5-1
CASSSGTPQEAQYF
TGCGCCAGCAGCTCCGGGACACCCCAAGAGGCCCAGTACTTC
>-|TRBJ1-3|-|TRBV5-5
CASSQRRDFSGNTIYF
TGCGCCAGCAGCCAACGCCGTGATTTCTCTGGAAACACCATATATTTT
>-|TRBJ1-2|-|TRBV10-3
CAIGTGLGGGYTF
TGTGCCATAGGGACGGGACTAGGGGGAGGCTACACCTTC
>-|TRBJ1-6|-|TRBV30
CAWSTQGRSPLHF
TGTGCCTGGAGTACCCAGGGTAGATCACCCCTCCACTTT
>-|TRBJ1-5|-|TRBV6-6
CASSFRDLKLNQPQHF
TGTGCCAGCAGTTTCCGGGACCTAAAGCTGAATCAGCCCCAGCATTTT
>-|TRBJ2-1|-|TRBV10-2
CASRESPGTQNNEQFF
TGCGCCAGCAGGGAATCACCCGGGACCCAGAACAATGAGCAGTTCTTC
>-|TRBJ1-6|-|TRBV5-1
CASSWGENSPLHF
TGCGCCAGCAGCTGGGGAGAAAATTCACCCCTCCACTTT
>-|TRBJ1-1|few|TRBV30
CASGSNTEAFF
TGTGCCTCCGGATCGAACACTGAAGCTTTCTTT
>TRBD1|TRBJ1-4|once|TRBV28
CASSPNGQGSWKKLFF
TGTGCCAGCAGTCCGAACGGACAGGGGAGTTGGAAAAAACTGTTTTTT
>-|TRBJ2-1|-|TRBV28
CASSSPRAYNEQFF
TGTGCCAGCAGTTCACCCAGGGCATACAATGAGCAGTTCTTC
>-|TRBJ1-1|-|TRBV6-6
CASSRTANTEAFF
TGTGCCAGCAGCCGGACAGCAAACACTGAAGCTTTCTTT
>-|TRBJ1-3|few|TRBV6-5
CASTPGGSGNTIYF
TGTGCCAGCACCCCGGGGGGCTCTGGAAACACCATATATTTT
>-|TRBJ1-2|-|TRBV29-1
CSAPIGYDVSYGYTF
TGCAGCGCCCCGATAGGGTACGACGTCAGCTATGGCTACACCTTC
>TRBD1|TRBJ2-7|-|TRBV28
CASSLGQGSDEQYF
TGTGCCAGCAGTTTAGGACAGGGCAGCGACGAGCAGTACTTC
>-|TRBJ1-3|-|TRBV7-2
CASSSAGPNTIYF
TGTGCCAGCAGCTCCGCCGGGCCAAACACCATATATTTT